This record concerns one T cell receptor (beta chain) sequence. What antigen it recognizes has not been identified. Possible read error: a much larger clone is one base away. The source of the sample is a study of immune heterogeneity within non-small cell lung tumors (dated by TCRdb to 2016 to 2019). Study-wide context: By histology, the tumors were several squamous cell carcinomas, around 10 non-squamous carcinomas and 1 tumor not otherwise specified. TCR repertoire analysis included under 65 tumor loci from about 15 patients, whereas transcriptome data included only about 45 loci from 11 to 12 patients. For mutant peptides 8 to 11 amino acids long, netMHCpan-3.0 predicted neoantigen binding to the HLA alleles of each patient. The study combined whole-exome sequencing, RNA-seq and TCR beta repertoire sequencing of multiple spatially distinct regions from each NSCLC tumor to examine intratumoral immune heterogeneity. General study outcomes and caveats: For the most part, high-frequency TCR beta clonotypes differed from one individual patient to another. Local tumor mutational burden and local T-cell repertoire clonality had a statistically significant but moderate positive correlation (R about 0.36). Within a patient, the same dominant CDR3B clonotypes appeared at multiple loci, but different tumor locations also contained unique high-frequency clones.

The TCR beta CDR3 region was amplified with a multiplex PCR system, in which a first round of nine to eleven cycles was run using 32 V-gene forward and 13 J-gene reverse primers. A QIAGEN Multiplex PCR Kit was used for first-round PCR, and the primer sequences were filed in Chinese patent CN105087789A. Illumina universal primers were added in a second PCR round performed with the Phusion High-Fidelity PCR Kit. Sequencing of the TCR libraries was done on the Illumina HiSeq X Ten platform in paired-end mode with a 151 bp read length. Under the source paper's analysis protocol: Cutadapt was used to discard reads without multiplex PCR primers, PEAR merged the read pairs, and MiXCR with default settings called the CDR3 regions. Repertoire diversity used Shannon entropy, and clonality was computed as one minus Shannon entropy divided by ln of productive unique sequence count. Clonotypes at a frequency of at least 0.5% were defined as dominant or high-frequency T-cell clones. The public reads were reanalyzed by TCRdb: fastp trimming at Q25, MiXCR alignment, in-frame beta chains only. CDR3 protein duplicates are merged, each entry listing the most common genes and DNA. These V and J calls derive from TCRdb rather than the authors' analysis. The sample table contains some 15,000 distinct CDR3 sequences; only one count was recorded for about 31% of them. The ten top clones hold roughly 15% of the sample.

The germline V gene gives CDR1 as SNHLY and CDR2 as FYNNEI. Counted from cysteine to phenylalanine, this CDR3 has 15 amino acids. Kept here is only the CDR3 DNA, which spans 45 bases and is read in frame from base 1. V was cut back by 3 bases and J by 1 base, leaving a gap of 11 bases between them. The TCR template was genomic DNA extracted from bulk tumor tissue, and 450 to 750 ng of gDNA was amplified for each sample. Multiple biopsies per primary tumor were taken during surgery, spaced as far apart as possible within the tumor mass. Patients in the study cohort, which was described as untreated, were newly diagnosed NSCLC cases going through curative surgery. Donors were some 15 newly diagnosed non-small cell lung cancer patients undergoing surgery with curative intent. Resected tumor masses were reviewed by two independent pathologists. Only high-quality DNA and RNA samples were carried forward to sequencing.

Sequencing was performed on lung tumor tissue. The chain is assembled from TRBV2 and TRBJ2-3; there is no confident call for the D gene. This clonotype was obtained from a woman between 45 and 65 years old with non-small cell lung cancer. The DNA reads TGTGCCAGCAGTGACGACATGGGCCGCACAGATACGCAGTATTTT. Translated, it reads CASSDDMGRTDTQYF.